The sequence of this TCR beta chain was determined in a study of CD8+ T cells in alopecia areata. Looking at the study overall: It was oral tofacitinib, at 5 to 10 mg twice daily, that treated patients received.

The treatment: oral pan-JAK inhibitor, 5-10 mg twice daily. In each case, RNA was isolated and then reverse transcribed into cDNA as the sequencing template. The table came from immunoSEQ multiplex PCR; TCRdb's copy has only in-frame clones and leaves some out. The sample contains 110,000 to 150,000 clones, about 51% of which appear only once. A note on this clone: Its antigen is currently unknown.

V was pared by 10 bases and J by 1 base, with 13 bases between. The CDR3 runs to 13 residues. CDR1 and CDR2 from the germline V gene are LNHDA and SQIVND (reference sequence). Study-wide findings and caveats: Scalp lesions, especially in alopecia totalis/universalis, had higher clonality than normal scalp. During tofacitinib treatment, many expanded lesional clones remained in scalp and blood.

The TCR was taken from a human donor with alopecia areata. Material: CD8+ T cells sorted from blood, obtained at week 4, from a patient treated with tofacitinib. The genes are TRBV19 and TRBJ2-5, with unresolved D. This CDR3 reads CATLDNFQETQYF. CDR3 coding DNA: TGTGCCACCCTAGACAACTTCCAAGAGACCCAGTACTTC.